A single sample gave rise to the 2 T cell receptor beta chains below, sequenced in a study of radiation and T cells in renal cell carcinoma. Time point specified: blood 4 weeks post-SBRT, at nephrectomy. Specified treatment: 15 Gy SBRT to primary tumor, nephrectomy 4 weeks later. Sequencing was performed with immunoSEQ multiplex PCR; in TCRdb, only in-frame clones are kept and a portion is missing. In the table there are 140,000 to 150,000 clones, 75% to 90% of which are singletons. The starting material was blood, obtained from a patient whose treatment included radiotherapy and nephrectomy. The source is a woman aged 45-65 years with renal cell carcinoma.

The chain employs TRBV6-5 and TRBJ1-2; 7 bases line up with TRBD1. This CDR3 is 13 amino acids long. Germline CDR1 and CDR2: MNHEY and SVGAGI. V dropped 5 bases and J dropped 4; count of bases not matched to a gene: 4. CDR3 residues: CASSAGQIYGYTF. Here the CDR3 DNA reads TGTGCCAGCAGTGCGGGACAGATCTATGGCTACACCTTC.

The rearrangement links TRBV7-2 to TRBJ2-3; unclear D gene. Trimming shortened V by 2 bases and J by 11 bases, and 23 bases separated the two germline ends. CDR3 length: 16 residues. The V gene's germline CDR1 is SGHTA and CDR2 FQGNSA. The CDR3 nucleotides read TGTGCCAGCAGCTTATGGGCAGCAGGATCACATTTTAGGCAGTATTTT. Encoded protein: CASSLWAAGSHFRQYF.